The TCR beta chain under discussion was sequenced for a study of Graves' ophthalmopathy and Graves' hyperthyroidism. Overall study: At initial diagnosis, peripheral blood was obtained, and this preceded any treatment. Whole-study findings and limits: The 13-signature model separated ophthalmopathy from stable hyperthyroidism at approximately 91% sensitivity and roughly 80% specificity.

Ineligible for inclusion were patients with other autoimmune diseases, uncontrolled infections, pregnancy or lactation. PBMCs were obtained from about 9.5 ml of fresh peripheral blood. The sequenced template was RNA, covering the TCR beta CDR3 region. The authors performed first-round RT-PCR with HTBI primers and then a second-round multiplex PCR. One entry per CDR3 protein, called by TCRdb with MiXCR from the multiplex PCR reads. This sample has fewer than 400,000 distinct CDR3 sequences, with about 18% found just once. In germline, CDR1 is MDHEN, CDR2 SYDVKM. The CDR3 covers 15 residues. V lost 5 bases and J 5 bases, leaving 18 bases between the germline ends. The table lists this clonotype with many counts. Its cognate antigen is unknown.

The sequence was obtained from a woman aged 18-30 years with Graves' ophthalmopathy. The gene calls are TRBV28 and TRBJ1-2, with D perhaps TRBD1 (5 bases). Source material: peripheral blood. The DNA of the CDR3 is TGTGCCAGCAGTGTCTATCGGGCTGAGGGGTATGGCTACACCTTC. Its protein product is CASSVYRAEGYGYTF.